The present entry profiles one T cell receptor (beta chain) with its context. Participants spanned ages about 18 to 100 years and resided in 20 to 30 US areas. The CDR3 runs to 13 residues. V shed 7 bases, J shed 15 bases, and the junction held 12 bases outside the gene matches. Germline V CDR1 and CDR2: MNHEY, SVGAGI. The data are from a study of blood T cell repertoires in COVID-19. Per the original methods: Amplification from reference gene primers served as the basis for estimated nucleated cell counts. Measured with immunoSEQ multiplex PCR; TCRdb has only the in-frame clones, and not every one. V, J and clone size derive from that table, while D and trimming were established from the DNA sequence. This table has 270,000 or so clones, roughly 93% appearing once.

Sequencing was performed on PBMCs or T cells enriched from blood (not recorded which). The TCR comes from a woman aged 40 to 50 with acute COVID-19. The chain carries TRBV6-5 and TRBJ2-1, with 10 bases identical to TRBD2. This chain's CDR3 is CASTQPGTSAWFF. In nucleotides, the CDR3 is TGTGCCAGCACACAACCCGGGACTAGCGCGTGGTTCTTC.